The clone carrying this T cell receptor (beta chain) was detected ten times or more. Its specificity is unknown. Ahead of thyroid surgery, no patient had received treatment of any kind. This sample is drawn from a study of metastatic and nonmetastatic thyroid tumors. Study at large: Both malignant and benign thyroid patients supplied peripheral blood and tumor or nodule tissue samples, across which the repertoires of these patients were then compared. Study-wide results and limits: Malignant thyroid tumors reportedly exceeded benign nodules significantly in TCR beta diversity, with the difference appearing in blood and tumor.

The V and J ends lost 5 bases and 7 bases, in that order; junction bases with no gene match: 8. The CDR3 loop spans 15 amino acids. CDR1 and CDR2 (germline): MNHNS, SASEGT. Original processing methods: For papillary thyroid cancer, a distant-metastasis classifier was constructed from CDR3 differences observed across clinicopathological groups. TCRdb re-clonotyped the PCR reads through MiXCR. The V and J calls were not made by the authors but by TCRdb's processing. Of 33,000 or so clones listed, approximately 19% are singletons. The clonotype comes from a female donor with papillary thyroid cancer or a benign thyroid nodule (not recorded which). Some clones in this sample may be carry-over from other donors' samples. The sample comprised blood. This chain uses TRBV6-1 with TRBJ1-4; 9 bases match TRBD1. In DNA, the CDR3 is TGTGCCAGCAGTCCCGGGCCGGACAGGGGTGAAAAACTGTTTTTT. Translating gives CASSPGPDRGEKLFF.